A single T cell receptor (beta chain) is shown here with its context. The target antigen is unknown. The data were obtained in a study of T cells in Graves' hyperthyroidism and ophthalmopathy. Points from the study as a whole: Ophthalmopathy prediction by the model preceded onset by a median about 6.5 months. In the blood, most expanded thyroid clonotypes above 0.001 appeared as well.

Amplified regions were TCR beta CDR3 sequences from RNA transcripts. Primed by the HTBI set, a first-round RT-PCR was run on the TCR CDR3. From the multiplex PCR reads, TCRdb called clonotypes with MiXCR, one entry per CDR3 protein. The table lists fewer than 700,000 distinct CDR3 sequences, 17% of them singletons. The germline V gene encodes CDR1 SEHNR and CDR2 FQNEAQ (reference sequence). Trimming stripped 2 bases from V and 8 bases from J, with 15 bases between. The CDR3 sequence is 14 residues long. The TCR was taken from a woman aged 18-29 years with Graves' ophthalmopathy. This chain connects TRBV7-9 to TRBJ1-2; a possible D gene is TRBD1 (5 bases). The sequenced material came from blood. The CDR3, as DNA: TGTGCCAGCAGCTTACAAGGAGGGGCGGACGGCTACACCTTC. Residues: CASSLQGGADGYTF.